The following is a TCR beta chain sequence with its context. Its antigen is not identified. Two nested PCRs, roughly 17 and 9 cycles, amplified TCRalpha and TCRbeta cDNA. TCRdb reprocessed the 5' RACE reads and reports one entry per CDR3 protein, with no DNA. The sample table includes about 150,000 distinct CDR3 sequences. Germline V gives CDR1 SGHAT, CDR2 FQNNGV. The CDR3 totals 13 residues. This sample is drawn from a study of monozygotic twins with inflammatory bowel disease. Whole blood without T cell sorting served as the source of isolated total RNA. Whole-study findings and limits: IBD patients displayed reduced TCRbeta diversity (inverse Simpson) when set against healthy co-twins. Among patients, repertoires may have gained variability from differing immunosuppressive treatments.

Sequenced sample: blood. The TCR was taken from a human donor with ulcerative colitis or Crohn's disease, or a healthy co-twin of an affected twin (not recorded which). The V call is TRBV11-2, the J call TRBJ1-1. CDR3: CASSLDFKLEAFF.